This T cell receptor (beta chain) stems from a study of blood T cell repertoires in COVID-19. In the study overall: The United States, Italy and Spain provided the acute and convalescent COVID-19 samples. Nucleic acid was either cDNA or gDNA, and it came from T cells, B-cell-depleted T cells, or PBMCs.

Germline CDR1 reads SGHVS; CDR2 reads FQNEAQ. The CDR3 has 15 amino acids. Losses at the gene ends were 1 base for V and 5 bases for J; bases not matched to a gene: 7. This clone was observed once. Patients at the Seattle site were enrolled during active infection and followed longitudinally. The method was immunoSEQ multiplex PCR; TCRdb's version includes in-frame clones alone and lacks a portion of them. The table lists 80,000 to 95,000 clones, 75% to 85% of them singletons. The clonotype was recovered from a man older than 75 with COVID-19, enrolled during active disease. This rearrangement joins TRBV7-8 to TRBJ1-1; 7 positions agree with TRBD1. The sample taken for sequencing was peripheral blood. This CDR3 reads CASSLVRDSQTEAFF. DNA of the CDR3: TGTGCCAGCAGCTTAGTGCGGGACAGCCAAACTGAAGCTTTCTTT.